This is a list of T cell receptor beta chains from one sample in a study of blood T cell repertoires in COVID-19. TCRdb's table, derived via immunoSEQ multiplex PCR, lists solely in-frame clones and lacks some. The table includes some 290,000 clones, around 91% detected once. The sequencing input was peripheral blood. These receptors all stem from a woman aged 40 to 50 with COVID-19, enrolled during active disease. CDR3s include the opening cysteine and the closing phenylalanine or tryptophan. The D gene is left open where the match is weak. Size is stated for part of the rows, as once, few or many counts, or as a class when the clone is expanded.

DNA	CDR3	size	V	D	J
TGTGCCAGCAGACCCTCTAGCGGGAGGGCCTACGAGCAGTACTTC	CASRPSSGRAYEQYF	.	TRBV28	TRBD2	TRBJ2-7
TGTGCCAGTAGTATTCTGGCAGGGATAGCTCAAAACTATGGCTACACCTTC	CASSILAGIAQNYGYTF	.	TRBV19	.	TRBJ1-2
TGTGCCATCAGTGGGACGAGCGGGGGCCCCAAAGAGACCCAGTACTTC	CAISGTSGGPKETQYF	.	TRBV10-3	TRBD2	TRBJ2-5
TGTGCCAGCAGTTACTCGCCGCGTGACGGGACCTACGAGCAGTACTTC	CASSYSPRDGTYEQYF	.	TRBV6-2/TRBV6-3	.	TRBJ2-7
TGTGCCAGTAGTATCCGGTCCGGCGGGTCCCGAGTACAATACGAGCAGTACTTC	CASSIRSGGSRVQYEQYF	.	TRBV19	.	TRBJ2-7
TGTGCCAGCAGCCAAGATTCCAGTCCTAGATACAATGAGCAGTTCTTC	CASSQDSSPRYNEQFF	.	TRBV3-1/TRBV3-2	.	TRBJ2-1
TGTGCCACCCAGGAAAACACTGAAGCTTTCTTT	CATQENTEAFF	.	TRBV28	.	TRBJ1-1
TGCGCCAGCAGCCAAGTAACAGGGACCTACGAGCAGTACTTC	CASSQVTGTYEQYF	.	TRBV4-3	.	TRBJ2-7
TGTGCCAGCAGTTTACGGCGGCACAGGGTTTCACGCGAGCAGTACTTC	CASSLRRHRVSREQYF	once	TRBV28	.	TRBJ2-7
TGCGCCAGCAGCCCTCATGGTAGCGATGAGCAGTTCTTC	CASSPHGSDEQFF	.	TRBV5-1	.	TRBJ2-1
TGTGCCAGCAGGCAAGACAGGGGGCTCTATGGCTACACCTTC	CASRQDRGLYGYTF	.	TRBV6-5	TRBD1	TRBJ1-2
TGTGCCAGCAGCCCAGAAGGGGTGGGTCAGCCCCAGCATTTT	CASSPEGVGQPQHF	.	TRBV7-9	.	TRBJ1-5
TGTGCCATCAGAGGACAGGGGATTGGTAGTGAGCAGTTCTTC	CAIRGQGIGSEQFF	.	TRBV10-3	TRBD1	TRBJ2-1
TGCGCCAGCAGCCACGTAGGGGTAGCGGGGGACCAAGAGACCCAGTACTTC	CASSHVGVAGDQETQYF	.	TRBV4-1	TRBD2	TRBJ2-5
TGTGCCAGCAGCCATACAGGTGGACCCACTGAAGCTTTCTTT	CASSHTGGPTEAFF	.	TRBV5-4	.	TRBJ1-1
TGTGCCAGCAACCAGGGTCCCTACGAGCAGTACTTC	CASNQGPYEQYF	.	TRBV28	.	TRBJ2-7
TGTGCCAGCCGTCGCAGGGGGCGTCTCGATGAGCAGTTCTTC	CASRRRGRLDEQFF	.	TRBV27	TRBD1	TRBJ2-1